This T cell receptor beta chain was identified during a study of blood T cell repertoires in COVID-19 (TCRdb year 2020). Describing the broader study: The collaborator samples originated in the United States, Italy and Spain and spanned the acute and convalescent phases of COVID-19. The prospective study material was composed of cDNA or gDNA derived from T cells, B-cell-depleted T cells, or PBMCs. Deeply sampled blood TCRbeta repertoires from subjects exposed to, actively infected with, or recovered from COVID-19 were included in the dataset. The repertoires were released in a freely available public database meant as a resource for research on the immune response to SARS-CoV-2. Samples came from the ongoing ImmuneRACE study (first 160 participants) plus 1,254 subjects from 6 global collaborators. The sample metadata nearly always contained a de-identified subject ID, COVID-19 status, age in years and sex. HLA class I and class II types, where available, came from metadata supplied by the sample provider rather than from assay-based typing. Broader findings and caveats from the paper: Clinical and demographic metadata were provided uncurated, with the amount varying by source and participant.

TCRbeta CDR3 regions were amplified from genomic DNA by means of the immunoSEQ Assay, a bias-controlled multiplex PCR. The original pipeline was this. Nucleated cell counts per sample were estimated from amplification of reference gene primers within the assay. To quantify the absolute abundance of each unique TCRbeta CDR3 rearrangement, sequence reads were collapsed and filtered. For each sample, productive Simpson clonality was calculated as the square root of Simpson's diversity index across productive rearrangements. Imported from immuneACCESS, the table was reduced by TCRdb to in-frame sequences with V and J called. These copies leave out some clones; in studies compared against another copy, an unresolved V gene accounts for under half, and the cause of the remainder is not known. The V and J calls and clone size were taken over from that table, and D and trimming were inferred from the DNA. This sample is represented by 75,000 to 80,000 clones; about 87% of them were singletons. The biggest ten clones account for over 8.5% of the sample.

In the case of this clone: It has no known antigen specificity. It has no much larger one-base neighbor in the sample; base qualities were not kept.

From V the trimming removes 0 bases and from J it removes 6 bases, while the gene matches leave 7 bases of the junction unaccounted for. The cysteine opens and the phenylalanine closes a CDR3 of 17 amino acids. Only the CDR3 region is kept as DNA, spanning 51 bases read in frame from base 1. For CDR1 and CDR2, the germline V gene (reference sequence) lists MNHEY and SMNVEV. Whole blood was collected in K2EDTA tubes by collaborating institutions according to the institutions' own protocols. For TCRbeta analysis, collaborator samples were shipped as frozen whole blood, as isolated PBMCs, or as DNA extracted from either sample type.

This receptor was taken from a human donor in a cohort sampled during active COVID-19. The sample consisted of peripheral blood. The V and J genes are TRBV27 and TRBJ1-5; 11 of the junction bases match TRBD1. For the CDR3, the sequence is CASSLSFGTGGGQPQHF. The bases are TGTGCCAGCAGTTTATCGTTTGGGACAGGGGGTGGTCAGCCCCAGCATTTT.